This TCR beta chain derives from a study of cytomegalovirus exposure and HLA in healthy donors. A multiplex PCR was run with 60 Vbeta primers and 13 Jbeta primers. The table came from immunoSEQ multiplex PCR; TCRdb's copy has only in-frame clones and leaves some out. The data contain 110,000 or so clones, 76% of them singletons. The CDR3 loop spans 15 amino acids. Germline V gene sequence: CDR1 SGHRS, CDR2 YFSETQ. Trimming removed 1 base at V and 10 bases at J, with 20 bases between. This sequence originates from a woman between 40 and 50 years old in good health and CMV-seropositive. V usage is TRBV5-1 and J usage is TRBJ2-5; tentative D call: TRBD1 (5 bases). Input material: PBMCs. The CDR3 reads CASSLSGSPERGQYF. The CDR3 DNA follows: TGCGCCAGCAGCTTGTCCGGCTCACCGGAAAGGGGCCAGTACTTC.